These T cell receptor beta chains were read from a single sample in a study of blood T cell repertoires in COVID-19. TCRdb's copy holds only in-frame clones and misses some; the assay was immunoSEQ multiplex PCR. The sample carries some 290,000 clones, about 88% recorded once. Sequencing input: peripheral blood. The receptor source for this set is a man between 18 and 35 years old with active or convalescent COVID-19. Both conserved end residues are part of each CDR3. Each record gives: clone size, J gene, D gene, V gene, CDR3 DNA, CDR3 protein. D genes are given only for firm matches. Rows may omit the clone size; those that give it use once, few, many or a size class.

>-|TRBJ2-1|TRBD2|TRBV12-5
TGTGCTAGTGGTCCGGGACTAGCATGGAATGAGCAGTTCTTC
CASGPGLAWNEQFF
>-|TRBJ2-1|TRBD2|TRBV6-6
TGTGCCAGCAGACAATTAGCGGGGGACAATGAGCAGTTCTTC
CASRQLAGDNEQFF
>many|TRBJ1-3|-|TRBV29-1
TGCAGCGTTGAGGGGCAGGTCGGAAACACCATATATTTT
CSVEGQVGNTIYF
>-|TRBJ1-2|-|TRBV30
TGTGCCTGGAGCTGGACATTGGGCTACACCTTC
CAWSWTLGYTF
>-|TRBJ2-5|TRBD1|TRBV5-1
TGCGCCAGCAGCTTGGCGGGACAGTTAGAGACCCAGTACTTC
CASSLAGQLETQYF
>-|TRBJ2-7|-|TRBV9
TGTGCCAGCTCTTTAGGCGGCGAGCAGTACTTC
CASSLGGEQYF
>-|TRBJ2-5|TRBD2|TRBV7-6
TGTGCCAGCAGCTTAGTTTTGCTAGCGGGGACACAAGAGACCCAGTACTTC
CASSLVLLAGTQETQYF
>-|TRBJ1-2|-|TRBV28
TGTGCCAGCAGTTCGTCTTACTATGGCTACACCTTC
CASSSSYYGYTF
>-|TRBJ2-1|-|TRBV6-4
TGTGCCAGCAGTGTGGAGCGGGCGAGTGAGCAGTTCTTC
CASSVERASEQFF
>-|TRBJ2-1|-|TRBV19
TGTGCCAGTAGTATCCCCGGGAGCTCCTACAATGAGCAGTTCTTC
CASSIPGSSYNEQFF
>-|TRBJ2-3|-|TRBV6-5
TGTGCCAGCAGTTATGGCAGGGTGGGGTCAGATACGCAGTATTTT
CASSYGRVGSDTQYF
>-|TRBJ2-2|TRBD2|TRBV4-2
TGTGCCAGCAGCCAAGATAGGACTAGCGGGGGGTCGAGGACCGGGGAGCTGTTTTTT
CASSQDRTSGGSRTGELFF
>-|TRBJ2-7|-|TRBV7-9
TGTGCCAGCAGCCCAACTACTCACGAGCAGTACTTC
CASSPTTHEQYF
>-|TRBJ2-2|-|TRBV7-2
TGTGCCAGCAGCTTAGGGGCCACCGGGGAGCTGTTTTTT
CASSLGATGELFF
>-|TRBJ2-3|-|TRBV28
TGTGCCAGCAGTTTATTTAGTCTGAGCACAGATACGCAGTATTTT
CASSLFSLSTDTQYF
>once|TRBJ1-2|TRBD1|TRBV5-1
TGCGCCAGCAGCTCAGGAAGGACAGGGTTAGGCTACACCTTC
CASSSGRTGLGYTF
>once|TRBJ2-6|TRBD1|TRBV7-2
TGTGCCAGCACCCCCCCCCGGGACAGGGCTCTCTCTGGGGCCAACGTCCTGACTTTC
CASTPPRDRALSGANVLTF
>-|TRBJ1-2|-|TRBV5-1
TGCGCCAGCAGCGGGGGAGGGGCAGGGAGTCGCTACACCTTC
CASSGGGAGSRYTF
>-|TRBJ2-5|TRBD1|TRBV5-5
TGTGCCAGCAGCTTGAGAGGGGGCCAGTGGGAGACCCAGTACTTC
CASSLRGGQWETQYF
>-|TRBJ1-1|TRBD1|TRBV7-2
TGTGCCAGCAGCCCCACAGGGGAAAGTAGAGCTTTCTTT
CASSPTGESRAFF
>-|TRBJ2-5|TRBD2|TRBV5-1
TGCGCCAGCAGCTTTACTAGCGGCAAAGAGACCCAGTACTTC
CASSFTSGKETQYF
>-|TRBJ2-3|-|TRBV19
TGTGCCAGTAGCACCGGGGACACAGATACGCAGTATTTT
CASSTGDTDTQYF
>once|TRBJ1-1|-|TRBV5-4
TGTGCCAGCAGCTTGACAGTCAGGGACACTGAAGCTTTCTTT
CASSLTVRDTEAFF
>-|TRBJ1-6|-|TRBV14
TGTGCCAGCAGCCAGGACGGTCGACCGGGAAATTCACCCCTCCACTTT
CASSQDGRPGNSPLHF
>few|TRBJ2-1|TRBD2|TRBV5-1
TGCGCCAGCAGCTTGACTAGCGGGGGCCTCAATGAGCAGTTCTTC
CASSLTSGGLNEQFF
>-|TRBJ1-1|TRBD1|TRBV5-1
TGCGCCAGCATGGCAGGGGGCGATTTAGAAGCTTTCTTT
CASMAGGDLEAFF